This entry lists 12 T cell receptor beta chains sequenced from one sample in a study of early T cells in non-severe SARS-CoV-2 infection. TCRdb called the 5' RACE reads again in MiXCR, with one record for every CDR3 protein. Altogether about 60,000 distinct CDR3 sequences are present, approximately 5.6% being singletons, with the ten largest covering about 6.8%. The sample taken for sequencing was whole blood. The receptors stem from an adult who was a healthcare worker with PCR-confirmed SARS-CoV-2 infection or an uninfected control (not recorded which).

This clonotype was recorded many times. The rearrangement links TRBV5-1 to TRBJ2-2; D remains ambiguous. The V end lost 0 bases, the J end lost 0 bases, and 6 bases lay between the germline ends. CDR3 length equals 15 residues. Germline lookup yields CDR1 SGHRS and CDR2 YFSETQ. The CDR3 loop reads CASSLGPSNTGELFF. The CDR3 region has the DNA TGCGCCAGCAGCTTGGGCCCGTCGAACACCGGGGAGCTGTTTTTT.

This clonotype appeared a few times. The V call is TRBV28, the J call TRBJ2-7; TRBD2 is a possible D gene (6 bases). Looked up from germline, CDR1 is MDHEN and CDR2 is SYDVKM. CDR3 length: 13 residues. V was clipped by 9 bases and J by 6 bases, with 18 bases between them. DNA of the CDR3: TGTGCCAGTGGGGGGATTAAACGGGCCGAGCAGTACTTC. Its protein is CASGGIKRAEQYF.

This clonotype occurred many times. The chain combines TRBV10-3 with TRBJ1-2, with a tentative D call TRBD1 (5 bases). The CDR3 loop spans 14 amino acids. V was clipped by 7 bases and J by 0 bases, with 12 bases between them. Germline lookup yields CDR1 ENHRY and CDR2 SYGVKD. CDR3 coding DNA: TGTGCCATCACGGGAGGGGCAACTAACTATGGCTACACCTTC. This translates into CAITGGATNYGYTF.

This CDR3 is CASRPGTAGEQYF. The CDR3 nucleotides are TGTGCCAGCAGGCCTGGGACCGCGGGAGAGCAGTACTTC. This sequence joins TRBV7-9 and TRBJ2-7; D might be TRBD2 (6 bases). Trimming took 6 bases from V and 7 from J, leaving 16 bases between them. Germline values: CDR1 SEHNR, CDR2 FQNEAQ (reference sequence). The CDR3 consists of 13 residues.

This clonotype was seen a few times. The chain employs TRBV28 and TRBJ2-2; D might be TRBD2 (5 bases). The CDR3 contains 14 residues. Germline V gene sequence: CDR1 MDHEN, CDR2 SYDVKM. The V end was cut by 7 bases, the J end by 6 bases, with 15 bases between. CDR3 sequence: CASTLAGLAGELFF. Here the CDR3 DNA reads TGTGCCAGCACCCTAGCCGGGTTAGCCGGGGAGCTGTTTTTT.

This clonotype has at least ten counts. The gene calls are TRBV9 and TRBJ1-4; D possibly corresponds to TRBD1 (5 bases). V dropped 0 bases and J dropped 4 bases, with 10 bases sitting between them. From germline, CDR1 is SGDLS and CDR2 YYNGEE. The CDR3 spans 15 residues. CDR3 protein: CASSVEGRHNEKLFF. The CDR3 DNA sequence: TGTGCCAGCAGCGTAGAGGGGAGGCATAATGAAAAACTGTTTTTT.

This clonotype was recorded at least ten times. This chain links TRBV6-5 with TRBJ2-3; 10 positions match TRBD2. The CDR3 loop spans 16 amino acids. V lost 3 bases and J lost 2; bases outside the gene matches: 5. Per germline, CDR1 MNHEY and CDR2 SVGAGI. This CDR3 reads CASSYSSGSNTDTQYF. CDR3 in DNA: TGTGCCAGCAGTTATTCTAGCGGGAGTAACACAGATACGCAGTATTTT.

The J gene is TRBJ1-1, the V gene TRBV18; tentative D call: TRBD1 (5 bases). Germline loops: CDR1 KGHSH, CDR2 LQKENI. With 3 bases removed from V and 1 base from J, the gap between germline ends came to 6 bases. This CDR3 has 13 residues. The CDR3 protein is CASSPTANTEAFF. CDR3 nucleotide sequence: TGTGCCAGCTCACCGACAGCGAACACTGAAGCTTTCTTT.

This chain connects TRBV7-2 to TRBJ2-7; possible D gene TRBD2, 6 bases. The length of the CDR3 is 15 residues. The germline gives CDR1 SGHTA, CDR2 FQGNSA. Trimming took off 1 base at V and 0 bases at J, with 10 bases between the two ends. CDR3 region: CASSLEGGSSYEQYF. The CDR3 region has the DNA TGTGCCAGCAGCTTAGAAGGAGGGAGCTCCTACGAGCAGTACTTC.

The chain has TRBV19 and TRBJ2-5; perhaps D is TRBD1 or TRBD2 (5 bases each). V was pared by 6 bases and J by 1 base, with 18 bases between. Looked up from germline, CDR1 is LNHDA and CDR2 is SQIVND (reference sequence). The CDR3 sequence is 16 residues long. The CDR3 coding sequence is TGTGCCAGTAGCCGGCCCTACGGGACGACCCAAGAGACCCAGTACTTC. Amino acid sequence: CASSRPYGTTQETQYF.

This clonotype was counted at least ten times. V usage is TRBV12-3 or TRBV12-4 and J usage is TRBJ2-3; TRBD1 matches 7 bases. The CDR3 runs 14 residues. Unmatched junction bases numbered 5, after V lost 7 bases and J lost 1 base. CDR3 protein: CASNYGQGTDTQYF. The CDR3 DNA reads TGTGCCAGCAATTACGGACAGGGCACAGATACGCAGTATTTT.

This clonotype occurred many times. The chain is built from TRBV7-9 and TRBJ2-3; 8 positions agree with TRBD1. Germline V CDR1 and CDR2: SEHNR, FQNEAQ (reference sequence). The CDR3 is 17 residues long. J gave up 7 bases and V 5 bases, and 17 bases lay outside the gene matches. The CDR3: CASSPLLRRQGKNTQYF. In DNA, the CDR3 is TGTGCCAGCAGCCCCCTTCTCCGGCGACAGGGGAAAAATACGCAGTATTTT.